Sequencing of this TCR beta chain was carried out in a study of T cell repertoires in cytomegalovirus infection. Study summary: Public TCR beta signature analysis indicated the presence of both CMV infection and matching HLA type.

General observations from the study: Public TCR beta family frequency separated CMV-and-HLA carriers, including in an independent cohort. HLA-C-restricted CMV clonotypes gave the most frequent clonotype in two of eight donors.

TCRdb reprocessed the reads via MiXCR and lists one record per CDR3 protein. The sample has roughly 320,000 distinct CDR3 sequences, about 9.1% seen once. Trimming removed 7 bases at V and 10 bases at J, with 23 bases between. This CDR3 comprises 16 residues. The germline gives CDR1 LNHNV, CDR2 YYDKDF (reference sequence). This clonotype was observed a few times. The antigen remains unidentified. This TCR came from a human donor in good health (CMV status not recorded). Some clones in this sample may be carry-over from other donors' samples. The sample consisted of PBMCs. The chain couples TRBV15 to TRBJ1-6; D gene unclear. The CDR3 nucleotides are TGTGCCACCATGGTCGAGGTGTTCACAGCTCCCTCACCCCTCCACTTT. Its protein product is CATMVEVFTAPSPLHF.